Sequencing of this T cell receptor beta chain was carried out in a study of early T cells in non-severe SARS-CoV-2 infection (dated by TCRdb to about 2021). Background on the whole study: Because TCR sequencing relied on bulk RNA taken from unsorted whole blood, pairing of alpha and beta chains was not possible.

Broader findings and caveats from the paper: Matching against VDJdb was skewed toward anti-spike CD8 responses, likely underestimated virus-specific expansions, and missed private and CD4 specificities.

Library construction relied on 5' RACE. The sequencer was a NextSeq 500. Unique molecular identifiers were attached to individual cDNA molecules in the TCR library protocol so that sequencing error and PCR bias could be corrected. Both TCR alpha and beta chains were sequenced, and tight co-correlation was observed between alpha and beta sequence abundances in each sample. The paper's processing steps were these. Decombinator V4 was used to annotate TCR sequences for V gene, J gene and CDR3. TCRs were defined as expanded if a significant change between any two time points was detected under a Poisson model with p below 0.0001. Abundances of TCRs were expressed as counts per million after normalisation to the total number of TCRs sequenced in each sample. MAIT TCRs were defined by TRAV1-2 paired with TRAJ12, TRAJ20 or TRAJ33, and iNKT TCRs by TRAV10 paired with TRAJ18. A search of VDJdb, accessed on 1 November 2021, was run for TCRs annotated to CMV, EBV and SARS-CoV-2, with TCRs annotated for multiple antigens excluded. Using fastp trimming at Q25 and MiXCR clonotype assembly, TCRdb reanalyzed the public sequencing data and kept in-frame beta chains. Every entry covers one CDR3 protein and lists the most common genes and DNA from its rows. TCRdb's processing, not the authors' own work, is the source of the V and J calls. This sample is represented by 25,000 to 30,000 distinct CDR3 sequences; 5% to 6.5% of them were singletons. Clones ranked in the top ten supply 0.8% to 1% of the sample.

CDR1 SGHTA and CDR2 FQGNSA were looked up in the germline V gene. Including the terminal cysteine and phenylalanine, the CDR3 comprises 14 residues. The kept DNA is CDR3 alone, 42 bases in frame from the first base. V loses 3 bases of germline sequence and J loses 3 bases, and the interval between the two ends is 6 bases. As for this clonotype: Its target antigen remains unknown. No base quality values were provided; no much bigger clone lies one nucleotide off.

This was a case-control study nested in a cohort of healthcare workers in London, UK, who had nasopharyngeal swab PCR tests and blood samples taken every week. Healthcare workers were recruited between 23 and 31 March 2020, during the week of the UK lockdown, and were followed weekly for up to roughly 15 weeks. Recombination connected TRBV7-2 to TRBJ1-6, with the D segment identity uncertain. This receptor was identified in an adult who was a healthcare worker with PCR-confirmed SARS-CoV-2 infection or an uninfected control (not recorded which). Sequenced input: whole blood. The DNA reads as follows: TGTGCCAGCAGCTTTGACATCTATAATTCACCCCTCCACTTT. This is translated as CASSFDIYNSPLHF.